This T cell receptor (beta chain) was captured in a study of T cell responses to AZD1222 COVID-19 vaccine. Across the whole study: Second-dose timings of about 4 or about 12 weeks were pooled.

Study findings and constraints: The peak T cell response came first, and repertoires were sampled only after it.

The ends were cut back, 10 bases at V and 3 bases at J, with 21 bases in the middle. The V gene's germline CDR1 is ENHRY and CDR2 SYGVKD. The CDR3 totals 16 residues. Generated by immunoSEQ multiplex PCR, the TCRdb table keeps only in-frame clones and is missing some. The data show some 200,000 clones, roughly 93% seen once. Details on this clone: As yet, its antigen is unknown.

Sequencing was performed on peripheral blood, taken on day 0 of AZD1222 vaccination. The J gene is TRBJ2-2, the V gene TRBV10-3, with a weak D call TRBD2 (5 bases). The sequence came from an adult in good health. The DNA of the CDR3 is TGTGCCACCACCTCACTTGGAGGAGCTGACACCGGGGAGCTGTTTTTT. Protein sequence: CATTSLGGADTGELFF.